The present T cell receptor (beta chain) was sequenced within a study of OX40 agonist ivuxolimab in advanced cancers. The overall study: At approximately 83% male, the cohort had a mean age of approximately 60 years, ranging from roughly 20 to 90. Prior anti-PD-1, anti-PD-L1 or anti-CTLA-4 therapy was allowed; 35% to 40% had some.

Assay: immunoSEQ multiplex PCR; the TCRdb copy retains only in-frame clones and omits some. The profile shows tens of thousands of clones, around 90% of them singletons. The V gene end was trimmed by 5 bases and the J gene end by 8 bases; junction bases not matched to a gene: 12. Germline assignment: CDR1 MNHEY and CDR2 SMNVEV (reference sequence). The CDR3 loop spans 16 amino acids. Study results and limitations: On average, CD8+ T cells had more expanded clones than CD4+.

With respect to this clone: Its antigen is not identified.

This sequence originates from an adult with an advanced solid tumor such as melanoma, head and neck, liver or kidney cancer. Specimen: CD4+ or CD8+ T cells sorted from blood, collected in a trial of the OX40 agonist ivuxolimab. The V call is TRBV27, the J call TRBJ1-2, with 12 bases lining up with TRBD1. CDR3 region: CASSHARKGTGGGYTF. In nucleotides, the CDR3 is TGTGCCAGCAGTCACGCACGTAAAGGGACAGGGGGCGGCTACACCTTC.